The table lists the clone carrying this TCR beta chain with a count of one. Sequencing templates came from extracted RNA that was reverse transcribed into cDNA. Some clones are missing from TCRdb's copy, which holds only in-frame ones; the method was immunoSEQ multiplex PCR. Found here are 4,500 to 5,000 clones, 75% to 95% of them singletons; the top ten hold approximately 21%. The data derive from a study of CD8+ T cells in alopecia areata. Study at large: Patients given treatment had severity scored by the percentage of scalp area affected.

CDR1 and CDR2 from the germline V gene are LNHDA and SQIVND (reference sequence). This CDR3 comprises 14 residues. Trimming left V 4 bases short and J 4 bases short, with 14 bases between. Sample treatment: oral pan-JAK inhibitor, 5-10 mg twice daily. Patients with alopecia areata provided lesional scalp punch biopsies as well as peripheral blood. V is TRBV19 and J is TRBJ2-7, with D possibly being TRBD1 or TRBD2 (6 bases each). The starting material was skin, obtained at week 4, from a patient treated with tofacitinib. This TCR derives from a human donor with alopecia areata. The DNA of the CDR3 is TGTGCCAGTAGTACGAAGGGGGGCCGGTACGAGCAGTACTTC. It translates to CASSTKGGRYEQYF.